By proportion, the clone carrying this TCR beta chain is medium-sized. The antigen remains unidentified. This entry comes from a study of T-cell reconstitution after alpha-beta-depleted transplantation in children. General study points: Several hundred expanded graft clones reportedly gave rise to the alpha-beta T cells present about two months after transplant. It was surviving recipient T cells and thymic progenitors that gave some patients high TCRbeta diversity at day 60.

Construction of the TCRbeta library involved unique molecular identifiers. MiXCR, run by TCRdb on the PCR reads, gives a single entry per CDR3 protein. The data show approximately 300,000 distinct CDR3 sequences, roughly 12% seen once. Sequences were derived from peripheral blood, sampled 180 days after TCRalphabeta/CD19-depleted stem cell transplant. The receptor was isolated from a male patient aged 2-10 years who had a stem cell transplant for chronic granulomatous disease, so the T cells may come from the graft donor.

Here the CDR3 DNA reads TGCAGCGTTGACTACGGGACGCTTGAGCAGTACTTC. Encoded protein: CSVDYGTLEQYF. The chain is built from TRBV29-1 and TRBJ2-7; D might be TRBD1 or TRBD2, each matching 5 bases. Trimming shortened V by 3 bases and J by 7 bases, and 13 bases separated the two germline ends. The germline gives CDR1 SQVTM, CDR2 ANQGSEA. The CDR3 totals 12 residues.